This TCR beta chain was obtained from a study of cytomegalovirus exposure and HLA in healthy donors. Study in general: An analysis done earlier identified about 120 million unique TCR beta sequences from about 179 million T cells. Overall study results and limits: Earlier results showed most TCR beta V segments being productive about 87% or about 30% of the time. Associated with cytomegalovirus, according to the listing, were about 160 TCR beta chains.

Worth noting for this clone: Its antigen remains unknown.

It was with 60 Vbeta and 13 Jbeta primers that the PCR ran. Using immunoSEQ multiplex PCR, the repertoire was profiled, and TCRdb retains in-frame clones only, with some absent. Among 95,000 to 100,000 clones listed, over 80% were seen once. The CDR3 covers 18 residues. The V gene is TRBV21-1, the J gene TRBJ2-5; the table gives TRBD2 as D, unverified against the DNA. TRBV21-1 is reported as a pseudogene. Material: PBMCs. This receptor was taken from a female donor in good health and CMV-seropositive. CDR3 amino acids: CASSAPGLAGGPWETQYF. CDR3 coding DNA: TGTGCCAGCAGCGCCCCGGGACTAGCGGGGGGGCCTTGGGAGACCCAGTACTTC.